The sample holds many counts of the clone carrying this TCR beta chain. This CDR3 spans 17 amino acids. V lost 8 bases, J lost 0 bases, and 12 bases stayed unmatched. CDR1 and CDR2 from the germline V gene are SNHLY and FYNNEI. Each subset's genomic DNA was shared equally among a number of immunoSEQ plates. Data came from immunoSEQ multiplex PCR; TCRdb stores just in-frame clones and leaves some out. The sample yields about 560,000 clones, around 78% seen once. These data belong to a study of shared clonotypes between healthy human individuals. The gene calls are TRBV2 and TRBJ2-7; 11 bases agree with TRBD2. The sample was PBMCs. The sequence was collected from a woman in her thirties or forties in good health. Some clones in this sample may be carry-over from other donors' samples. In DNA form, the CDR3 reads TGTGCCAGCGCTTCTTCTAGCGGGGGGACTTCCTCCTACGAGCAGTACTTC. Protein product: CASASSSGGTSSYEQYF.